These T cell receptor beta chains were read from a single sample in a study of blood T cell repertoires in COVID-19. The method was immunoSEQ multiplex PCR; TCRdb's version includes in-frame clones alone and lacks a portion of them. This sample has 250,000 or so clones; 70% to 90% occur once, and the top ten carry about 1.9%. The sequencing input was PBMCs or T cells enriched from blood (not recorded which). The receptors come from a woman in her forties or fifties who had recovered from COVID-19. Each CDR3 is given with its conserved first and last residue. D genes are given only for firm matches. Clone size is given for some rows only: seen once, a few or many times, or a class if the clone is expanded.

V gene: TRBV6-5
clone size: -
D gene: -
J gene: TRBJ2-7
CDR3 DNA: TGTGCCAGCAGCGCCGGGTACGAGCAGTACTTC
CDR3 protein: CASSAGYEQYF

V gene: TRBV5-6
clone size: -
D gene: -
J gene: TRBJ1-1
CDR3 DNA: TGTGCCAGCAGCCCCGGGGAGAACACTGAAGCTTTCTTT
CDR3 protein: CASSPGENTEAFF

V gene: TRBV27
clone size: -
D gene: TRBD2
J gene: TRBJ2-7
CDR3 DNA: TGTGCCAGCAGTCAATCGGGACTAGCGGAAGGGATGGGCTACGAGCAGTACTTC
CDR3 protein: CASSQSGLAEGMGYEQYF

V gene: TRBV28
clone size: -
D gene: -
J gene: TRBJ2-3
CDR3 DNA: TGTGCCATCACAGCGTTGGATAGCGCAACCTCAGATACGCAGTATTTT
CDR3 protein: CAITALDSATSDTQYF

V gene: TRBV6-5
clone size: few
D gene: -
J gene: TRBJ1-4
CDR3 DNA: TGTGCCAGCACCGAGGGGGTAAAACTGTTTTTT
CDR3 protein: CASTEGVKLFF

V gene: TRBV27
clone size: -
D gene: TRBD1
J gene: TRBJ2-3
CDR3 DNA: TGTGCCAGCTCCCGAGGGGGCGCCGGGGCAGATACGCAGTATTTT
CDR3 protein: CASSRGGAGADTQYF

V gene: TRBV3-1/TRBV3-2
clone size: once
D gene: TRBD2
J gene: TRBJ2-3
CDR3 DNA: TGTGCCAGCAGCCGGTGGACTAGCGGGAGCACAGATACGCAGTATTTT
CDR3 protein: CASSRWTSGSTDTQYF

V gene: TRBV2
clone size: -
D gene: TRBD1
J gene: TRBJ2-5
CDR3 DNA: TGTGCCAGCAGTGAATGGGGGCTCGGGACAGATGTGCGGGAGACCCAGTACTTC
CDR3 protein: CASSEWGLGTDVRETQYF

V gene: TRBV6-1
clone size: few
D gene: -
J gene: TRBJ2-6
CDR3 DNA: TGTGCCAGCAGTGGACAGGTTCCCTCTGGGGCCAACGTCCTGACTTTC
CDR3 protein: CASSGQVPSGANVLTF

V gene: TRBV2
clone size: -
D gene: TRBD2
J gene: TRBJ2-5
CDR3 DNA: TGTGCCAGCAGTGCTAGCGGCTACCAAGAGACCCAGTACTTC
CDR3 protein: CASSASGYQETQYF

V gene: TRBV9
clone size: -
D gene: -
J gene: TRBJ1-2
CDR3 DNA: TGTGCCAGCAGCGTCGGCAGGGGCATTCTTTTTCCTAACTATGGCTACACCTTC
CDR3 protein: CASSVGRGILFPNYGYTF

V gene: TRBV11-2
clone size: -
D gene: -
J gene: TRBJ2-7
CDR3 DNA: TGTGCCAGCAGCTCCCGGACTGGTTCCTACGAGCAGTACTTC
CDR3 protein: CASSSRTGSYEQYF